This entry describes one T cell receptor beta chain. The antigen is unknown. This sample stems from a study of blood T cells in healthy people across ages. Study findings and constraints: Diversity estimates drawn from one million T cells were deemed underestimates.

The CDR3 is 15 residues long. V was trimmed by 2 bases and J by 1 base, leaving 11 bases between them. The germline V gene encodes CDR1 KGHSH and CDR2 LQKENI. Each donor gave approximately 9.7 milliliters of peripheral blood. A second PCR of 7 to 11 cycles used a sample-barcoded 5' primer and a J-beta primer mix. Through a template-switch adaptor with 12 random nucleotides, each cDNA molecule received a tag. TCRdb itself ran the 5' RACE reads through MiXCR, one entry per CDR3 protein. The sample contains 540,000 or so distinct CDR3 sequences, about 45% of which appear only once. J is TRBJ1-1 and V is TRBV18; no reliable D call. Sequencing was carried out using blood. The clonotype comes from a man aged 80 or over in good health. CDR3: CASSPTGGRNTEAFF. The CDR3 DNA reads as TGTGCCAGCTCACCAACGGGTGGTCGGAACACTGAAGCTTTCTTT.